The entry below gives a single T cell receptor (beta chain) sequence along with its context. Its antigen is still unknown. Base qualities are not at hand, and no much larger clone is one base apart. The germline V gene sets CDR1 to SGHVS and CDR2 to FQNEAQ. The CDR3 runs 15 amino acids, cysteine and phenylalanine included. Only CDR3 DNA is held: 45 bases, read in frame from base 1. V sheds 6 bases and J sheds 0 bases, leaving 13 bases between their ends. The data were obtained in a study of OX40 agonist ivuxolimab in advanced cancers. Broadly, across the study: Ivuxolimab was a fully human IgG2 agonistic monoclonal antibody targeting the costimulatory receptor OX40 (CD134). A male proportion of 70% to 90% and a mean age of approximately 61 years, ranging from 23 to 79, were recorded for the dose-escalation cohort. The paper reports the monotherapy dose-escalation portion (N of about 54 patients) of the phase I ivuxolimab trial. Of the approximately 50 dose-escalation patients, hepatocellular carcinoma was present in approximately 20, melanoma in some 15, renal cell carcinoma in 9 and head and neck cancer in 9. Intravenous ivuxolimab was administered to patients every 2 weeks at six dose levels: 0.01, 0.1, 0.3, 1.5, 3 and 10 mg/kg. Peripheral TCRbeta sequencing was intended to test whether TCR sequence diversity was altered and clonal T-cell expansion was caused by ivuxolimab. Partial responses occurred in three dose-escalation patients, of whom one had hepatocellular carcinoma and two had cutaneous melanoma. Prior anti-PD-1, anti-PD-L1 or anti-CTLA-4 therapy was permitted, and checkpoint inhibitors had been received by about 37% of dose-escalation patients.

The trial excluded patients who had a history of autoimmune disease or who were on systemic immunosuppression. In every dose cohort, peripheral blood was drawn for TCR sequencing at baseline, cycle 4 day 1, and cycle 7 day 1. Samples were obtained from an open-label, multicenter, first-in-human phase I dose-escalation trial of ivuxolimab. Adults with locally advanced or metastatic melanoma, renal cell carcinoma, hepatocellular carcinoma or head and neck squamous cell carcinoma were enrolled in the trial. CD4+ and CD8+ T cells were sorted separately from peripheral blood before TCR sequencing. Genomic DNA was isolated from the sorted cells so that the TCRbeta CDR3 region could be sequenced. The immunoSEQ Assay was used for sequencing of TCRbeta CDR3 regions. TCRdb provides this immuneACCESS table in a form limited to in-frame rearrangements. Some clones are lacking; in checked studies, under half of them reflect an unresolved V gene, and why the rest are absent is not known. A total of approximately 6,000 clones appear in this sample, 81% of them only once. Roughly an eighth of the sample belongs to the ten largest clones.

Broad study findings and their caveats: At doses from 0.1 to 3.0 mg/kg, clonal expansion was seen in both CD4+ and CD8+ blood T cells between baseline and week 6. Low levels of normalized T-cell clonal expansion were also shown by some nonresponding patients. After ivuxolimab, CD8+ T cells had more expanded clones than CD4+ T cells on average. The antigen specificity of the peripheral T cells that underwent clonal expansion was not determined. In partial responders in the 0.1-3.0 mg/kg groups, normalized peripheral clonal expansion was found to be among the lowest, especially among CD8+ T cells.

This TCR came from an adult with an advanced solid tumor such as melanoma, head and neck, liver or kidney cancer. Recombination connected TRBV7-8 to TRBJ2-3, with TRBD2 as a weak D call on 6 bases. Here the sequenced sample was CD4+ or CD8+ T cells sorted from blood, taken in a trial of the OX40 agonist ivuxolimab. The CDR3 protein is CASSFRGSSTDTQYF. The base sequence is TGTGCCAGCAGTTTCCGGGGGTCTAGCACAGATACGCAGTATTTT.